The text below deals with one T cell receptor beta chain. This specimen comes from a study of blood T cell repertoires in COVID-19. The protocol was immunoSEQ multiplex PCR, while the TCRdb copy is restricted to in-frame clones and leaves out a portion. The data show about 35,000 clones, about 89% seen once. V trimming: 2 bases; J trimming: 2 bases; junction bases outside the gene matches: 6. The CDR3 covers 15 residues. In germline, CDR1 is GTSNPN, CDR2 SVGIG (reference sequence). This TCR was sampled from an elderly man with active COVID-19. This chain connects TRBV30 to TRBJ2-4; TRBD1 matches at 7 bases. Sequences were obtained from peripheral blood. CDR3 nucleotides: TGTGCCTGGAGTTCTACACAGGGGCCCAAAAACATTCAGTACTTC. As protein: CAWSSTQGPKNIQYF.